Presented here are 3 T cell receptor beta chains from one specimen sequenced in a study of T-cell memory formation after mild COVID-19. TCRdb ran MiXCR on the 5' RACE reads and lists one entry per CDR3 protein. The sample lists some 65,000 distinct CDR3 sequences, 15% to 20% seen once, with 30% to 35% in the top ten. The sequenced sample was PBMCs or a T cell subset sorted from them (not recorded which). Every receptor here comes from an adult woman who had mild COVID-19 (a few samples of this study predate the infection). Cell type and time point are not known.

This clonotype came up a few times. This chain links TRBV29-1 with TRBJ2-7; D not certain. CDR3 size: 12 residues. The V gene's germline CDR1 is SQVTM and CDR2 ANQGSEA. V was clipped by 1 base and J by 3 bases, with 7 bases between them. This CDR3 is CSVEVAIYEQYF. CDR3 DNA: TGCAGCGTTGAAGTGGCTATCTACGAGCAGTACTTC.

In this sample, this clonotype turned up a few times. The gene calls are TRBV18 and TRBJ2-7; D might be TRBD1 or TRBD2, each matching 5 bases. With 5 bases removed from V and 6 bases from J, the gap between germline ends came to 23 bases. The CDR3 consists of 16 residues. CDR1 is KGHSH and CDR2 is LQKENI in the germline V gene. Written as DNA, the CDR3 is TGTGCCAGCTCATTCACCGGGACCCGTGGCCTCGGCGAGCAGTACTTC. Translation: CASSFTGTRGLGEQYF.

The table lists this clonotype with a few counts. The chain joins TRBV6-2 or TRBV6-3 to TRBJ2-2; possibly TRBD1 or TRBD2 for D (5 bases each). Trimming shortened V by 4 bases and J by 1 base, and 16 bases separated the two germline ends. Germline lookup yields CDR1 MNHEY and CDR2 SVGEGT. The CDR3 length is 17 residues. As DNA, the CDR3 is TGTGCCAGCAGTTCCCTCCGGGGCTTTTTGAACACCGGGGAGCTGTTTTTT. It is translated as CASSSLRGFLNTGELFF.